This T cell receptor (beta chain) stems from a study of T cells after yellow fever vaccination. Study overall: For low cell numbers, libraries were made with SMART-Seq v4 Ultra Low Input. Study-level points and caveats: Primary-vaccination clones mostly resurfaced post-booster (96% CD4, approximately 87% CD8). Repertoires sorted by FACS could include abundant clonotypes that are contaminants from the bulk population. Though weaker, the secondary response peaked faster, on day 5 versus 15.

TCRdb fed the 5' RACE reads into MiXCR, producing one record per CDR3 protein. Among 300,000 to 400,000 distinct CDR3 sequences listed, approximately 9% were seen once. The CDR3 contains 14 residues. Germline V gives CDR1 MGHRA, CDR2 YSYEKL. V gave up 0 bases and J gave up 7 bases, with 7 bases separating them. Remarks on this clonotype: Its antigen is undetermined.

Sequenced here: PBMCs, sampled on the day of the first yellow fever vaccination. This sequence joins TRBV4-1 and TRBJ1-6; the D gene is possibly TRBD1 (5 bases). The clonotype comes from a man aged 18 to 29 who received the YFV17D yellow fever vaccine. The CDR3 DNA reads as TGCGCCAGCAGCCAAGACAGGACAAATTCACCCCTCCACTTT. As protein: CASSQDRTNSPLHF.